These 22 T cell receptor beta chains originate from one sample sequenced in a study of T-cell reconstitution after alpha-beta-depleted transplantation in children. Unique molecular identifiers were incorporated during preparation of the TCRbeta library. TCRdb reprocessed the PCR reads with MiXCR, giving one entry per CDR3 protein. Counted here are around 960,000 distinct CDR3 sequences, about 29% occurring once; the ten biggest clones make up more than 25%. The starting material was PBMCs, mostly from graft donor cells, obtained 360 days after TCRalphabeta/CD19-depleted stem cell transplant. The source of these receptors is a boy under two years old who had a stem cell transplant for SCID, so the T cells may come from the graft donor.

This clonotype was observed a few times. This chain uses TRBV12-3 or TRBV12-4 with TRBJ1-1; 10 bases agree with TRBD1. With V trimmed by 6 bases and J by 4 bases, 8 bases remained unmatched. This CDR3 spans 15 amino acids. The chain's CDR3 is CASRPGQGRGTEAFF. The CDR3 nucleotides read TGTGCCAGCAGGCCGGGACAGGGGAGAGGCACTGAAGCTTTCTTT.

This chain uses TRBV4-2 with TRBJ1-2; D unresolved. There are 13 residues in the CDR3. The V and J ends lost 9 bases and 7 bases respectively, with 18 bases between them. CDR1 and CDR2 from the germline V gene are LGHNA and YNFKEQ. CDR3 residues: CASHHGSRGGYTF. For the CDR3, the DNA is TGTGCCAGTCACCACGGGTCGCGGGGTGGCTACACCTTC.

The rearrangement uses TRBV7-2 and TRBJ2-3, with D perhaps given as TRBD1 or TRBD2 (5 bases each). From germline, CDR1 is SGHTA and CDR2 FQGNSA. V was shortened by 1 base and J by 0 bases, with 8 bases between the two germline ends. The length of the CDR3 is 15 residues. Here the CDR3 DNA reads TGTGCCAGCAGCTTAGGGGACGCCAGCACAGATACGCAGTATTTT. Translation: CASSLGDASTDTQYF.

The genes are TRBV5-1 and TRBJ2-7; TRBD1 or TRBD2 may be the D gene (6 bases each). Germline V gene sequence: CDR1 SGHRS, CDR2 YFSETQ. CDR3 size: 17 residues. V was clipped by 2 bases and J by 3 bases, with 21 bases between them. The CDR3, as DNA: TGCGCCAGCAGCTTAAATCGCTTTCCGGGGGCGAGCTACGAGCAGTACTTC. The encoded protein is CASSLNRFPGASYEQYF. The full variable domain, completed using reference TRBV5-1 and TRBJ2-7, is KAGVTQTPRYLIKTRGQQVTLSCSPISGHRSVSWYQQTPGQGLQFLFEYFSETQRNKGNFPGRFSGRQFSNSRSEMNVSTLELGDSALYLCASSLNRFPGASYEQYFGPGTRLTVT.

This clonotype was picked up a small number of times. The V call is TRBV7-6, the J call TRBJ2-7; D gene ambiguous. The CDR3 extends over 15 amino acids. Per the germline V gene, CDR1 is SGHVS and CDR2 is FNYEAQ. V lost 0 bases, J lost 0 bases, and 9 bases lay in between. CDR3 amino acids: CASSLALSSSYEQYF. The CDR3 DNA follows: TGTGCCAGCAGCTTAGCACTGTCGAGCTCCTACGAGCAGTACTTC. Full variable domain (outside the CDR3, taken from reference TRBV7-6 and TRBJ2-7): GAGVSQSPRYKVTKRGQDVALRCDPISGHVSLYWYRQALGQGPEFLTYFNYEAQQDKSGLPNDRFSAERPEGSISTLTIQRTEQRDSAMYRCASSLALSSSYEQYFGPGTRLTVT.

The chain joins TRBV4-1 to TRBJ2-1; 9 bases fit TRBD2. Germline V gives CDR1 MGHRA, CDR2 YSYEKL. The CDR3 is 12 residues long. J was trimmed by 14 bases and V by 1 base; bases with no gene match: 3. CDR3 sequence (DNA): TGCGCCAGCAGCCAAGGAGCGGGGGGCGAGTTCTTC. Translation gives CASSQGAGGEFF.

This clonotype has just a few counts. This chain joins TRBV6-5 and TRBJ2-3, with 10 positions matching TRBD2. Looked up from germline, CDR1 is MNHEY and CDR2 is SVGAGI. The length of the CDR3 is 16 residues. The junction had 11 bases not matched to a gene; V was cut back by 5 bases and J by 6 bases. DNA for the CDR3: TGTGCCAGCAGTAACCATTTAGCGGGGGGCCGCGATACGCAGTATTTT. The encoded protein is CASSNHLAGGRDTQYF.

The J gene is TRBJ2-1, the V gene TRBV6-6; D remains unclear. The CDR3 contains 12 residues. CDR1 is MNHNY and CDR2 is SVGAGI in the germline V gene (reference sequence). V was trimmed by 6 bases and J by 5 bases, leaving 8 bases between them. CDR3 DNA sequence: TGTGCCAGCAGGCCACAACACAATGAGCAGTTCTTC. Its translation: CASRPQHNEQFF.

J is TRBJ1-2 and V is TRBV2; 7 bases match TRBD1. The germline V gene encodes CDR1 SNHLY and CDR2 FYNNEI. V was clipped by 5 bases and J by 4 bases; unmatched bases: 7. The CDR3 consists of 14 residues. The CDR3 bases are TGTGCCAGCAGTCCCCGGGACAGCCTCTATGGCTACACCTTC. This translates into CASSPRDSLYGYTF.

The V call is TRBV18, the J call TRBJ2-3; D may be TRBD1 (5 bases). V lost 3 bases to trimming and J lost 6 bases, with 13 bases between them. CDR3 size: 14 residues. The V gene's germline CDR1 is KGHSH and CDR2 LQKENI. The CDR3 DNA is TGTGCCAGCTCACCCAGGACATTCCCGGATACGCAGTATTTT. This gives the protein CASSPRTFPDTQYF.

The V gene is TRBV2, the J gene TRBJ1-6, with TRBD1 matching over 7 bases. CDR3 length: 16 amino acids. The V gene end was trimmed by 1 base and the J gene end by 8 bases; junction bases not matched to a gene: 8. The germline gives CDR1 SNHLY, CDR2 FYNNEI. In DNA form, the CDR3 reads TGTGCCAGCAGTGAAGGAAAGAGGGGGCCGGATTCACCCCTCCACTTT. As protein: CASSEGKRGPDSPLHF.

For this clonotype: A read error may produce the germline difference seen at one junction end. The V and J genes are TRBV27 and TRBJ2-2; D is possibly TRBD1 or TRBD2 (6 bases each). Germline V gives CDR1 MNHEY, CDR2 SMNVEV (reference sequence). The length of the CDR3 is 15 residues. The CDR3 loop reads CASSTRGGARGELLF. The CDR3 DNA reads TGTGCCAGCAGTACCCGAGGAGGGGCGAGGGGGGAGCTGCTTTTT.

The V and J genes are TRBV12-3 or TRBV12-4 and TRBJ1-5; D remains ambiguous. The V and J ends lost 2 bases and 3 bases respectively, with 11 bases between them. The CDR3 is made up of 15 amino acids. The CDR3 region has the DNA TGTGCCAGCAGTTTAACAGAGAGGGTCAATCAGCCCCAGCATTTT. It codes for CASSLTERVNQPQHF.

This clonotype showed up just a few times. J is TRBJ1-6 and V is TRBV6-1, with D unresolved. The CDR3 length is 14 residues. V gave up 5 bases and J gave up 8 bases, with 13 bases separating them. Germline assignment: CDR1 MNHNS and CDR2 SASEGT. The CDR3 sequence is CASSRRTDYSPLHF. The CDR3 DNA reads TGTGCCAGCAGTAGGAGGACGGATTATTCACCCCTCCACTTT.

This clonotype was seen more than once but under ten times. The chain couples TRBV12-3 or TRBV12-4 to TRBJ1-1; no reliable D call. V was clipped by 1 base and J by 4 bases, with 10 bases between them. The CDR3 extends over 14 amino acids. The CDR3 DNA reads as TGTGCCAGCAGTTTAGAGGAGGGTAGCACTGAAGCTTTCTTT. Its protein product is CASSLEEGSTEAFF.

The sample holds a few counts of this clonotype. The chain uses TRBV12-3 or TRBV12-4 and TRBJ2-2; D unclear. CDR3 size: 15 residues. Trimming stripped 5 bases from V and 5 bases from J, with 15 bases between. The CDR3, as DNA: TGTGCCAGCAGTCCCCTGACGAGGTGGACCGGGGAGCTGTTTTTT. Translated: CASSPLTRWTGELFF.

The V and J genes are TRBV7-9 and TRBJ2-3; D not certain. The V and J ends lost 5 bases and 0 bases respectively, with 15 bases between them. This CDR3 spans 16 amino acids. The germline CDR1 and CDR2 sequences are SEHNR and FQNEAQ (reference sequence). CDR3 coding DNA: TGTGCCAGCAGCCCCCTACTATTCTCTAGCACAGATACGCAGTATTTT. It encodes CASSPLLFSSTDTQYF.

This clonotype has just a few counts. This sequence joins TRBV5-1 and TRBJ1-5, with D perhaps matching TRBD1 (6 bases). The CDR3 is 15 amino acids. CDR1 and CDR2 from the germline V gene are SGHRS and YFSETQ. The ends were cut back, 5 bases at V and 4 bases at J, with 16 bases in the middle. CDR3 sequence: CASRRRTVFNQPQHF. The CDR3 DNA sequence: TGCGCCAGCAGACGGCGGACAGTCTTTAATCAGCCCCAGCATTTT.

The chain recombines TRBV3-1 with TRBJ1-1; TRBD1 agrees at 8 bases. Trimming took 8 bases from V and 5 from J; bases not matched to a gene: 7. The CDR3 is 13 amino acids. The germline gives CDR1 LGHDT, CDR2 YNNKEL (reference sequence). Written as DNA, the CDR3 is TGTGCCAGCCTCTCAACAGGGGGTACTGAAGCTTTCTTT. Amino acids: CASLSTGGTEAFF.

The genes are TRBV7-2 and TRBJ1-1, with D unclear. The germline V gene has CDR1 SGHTA and CDR2 FQGNSA. V was cut by 5 bases and J by 3 bases, with 13 bases left in between. The CDR3 runs 14 residues. CDR3 DNA sequence: TGTGCCAGCAGCCCCCTCAGGCCGGACACTGAAGCTTTCTTT. Encoded protein: CASSPLRPDTEAFF.

The chain has TRBV9 and TRBJ1-1, with 10 bases that match TRBD1. CDR1 and CDR2 (germline): SGDLS, YYNGEE. After removal of 4 bases from V and 3 bases from J, the junction contained 6 bases not matched to a gene. This CDR3 is built from 15 residues. CDR3 nucleotide sequence: TGTGCCAGCAGCATCCTTGGACAGGGGGACACTGAAGCTTTCTTT. It translates to CASSILGQGDTEAFF.

This chain uses TRBV15 with TRBJ1-5; D gene ambiguous. V was trimmed by 6 bases and J by 0 bases, leaving 9 bases between them. The CDR3 has 14 amino acids. Germline V lookup: CDR1 LNHNV, CDR2 YYDKDF (reference sequence). The CDR3 sequence is CATRPDYSNQPQHF. The CDR3 DNA reads as TGTGCCACCAGGCCGGACTATAGCAATCAGCCCCAGCATTTT.